Following are 26 T cell receptor beta chains from one sample sequenced in a study of blood T cell repertoires in COVID-19. Profiled with immunoSEQ multiplex PCR; TCRdb holds only in-frame clones, not every one. The sample consists of about 220,000 clones, roughly 80% of them appearing once. Source material: peripheral blood. The receptor source for this set is a human donor in a cohort sampled during active COVID-19.

The J gene is TRBJ2-7, the V gene TRBV27, with 9 nucleotides matching TRBD2. The CDR3 has 15 amino acids. V shed 5 bases and J 2 bases; nucleotides not matched to a gene: 7. Per germline, CDR1 MNHEY and CDR2 SMNVEV (reference sequence). The CDR3 DNA is TGTGCCAGCAGTGCCCGAGCGGGAGGCCCCTACGAGCAGTACTTC. Translating it yields CASSARAGGPYEQYF.

The J gene is TRBJ2-1, the V gene TRBV6-2 or TRBV6-3, with D hard to call. Germline CDR1 is MNHEY and CDR2 is SVGEGT. CDR3 size: 15 residues. V was cut by 6 bases and J by 4 bases, with 16 bases left in between. Written as DNA, the CDR3 is TGTGCCAGCAGCCCATTTCGAGGTTTGTACAATGAGCAGTTCTTC. Its protein product is CASSPFRGLYNEQFF.

The chain carries TRBV6-2 or TRBV6-3 and TRBJ1-2; the match to TRBD1 covers 10 bases. Germline V gene sequence: CDR1 MNHEY, CDR2 SVGEGT. V lost 2 bases to trimming and J lost 5 bases; unmatched junction nucleotides: 11. The CDR3 is 17 amino acids. CDR3: CASSYPDRGRLEYGYTF. CDR3 bases: TGTGCCAGCAGTTACCCAGACAGGGGGCGCCTGGAATATGGCTACACCTTC.

V usage is TRBV5-5 and J usage is TRBJ2-7, with 9 positions matching TRBD1. The CDR3 sequence is 15 residues long. Germline assignment: CDR1 SGHKS and CDR2 YYEKEE (reference sequence). The J segment lost 2 bases and the V segment lost 0 bases, leaving 3 bases of the junction unmatched. The CDR3 DNA follows: TGTGCCAGCAGCTTGGGACAGGGGGTGACCTACGAGCAGTACTTC. Residues: CASSLGQGVTYEQYF.

The chain carries TRBV9 and TRBJ2-1; 10 nucleotides align to TRBD2. The V segment lost 4 bases and the J segment 0 bases; nucleotides outside the gene matches: 7. This CDR3 comprises 17 residues. The germline CDR1 and CDR2 sequences are SGDLS and YYNGEE. The CDR3 DNA follows: TGTGCCAGCAGCCCCTTTTCTAGCGGGAGCTCCTACAATGAGCAGTTCTTC. This sequence encodes CASSPFSSGSSYNEQFF.

This rearrangement joins TRBV6-5 to TRBJ2-7, with D possibly TRBD2 on 6 matching bases. With 5 bases removed from V and 1 base from J, the gap between germline ends came to 15 bases. The V gene's germline CDR1 is MNHEY and CDR2 SVGAGI. The CDR3 loop spans 15 amino acids. CDR3 region: CASSPNPGLSYEQYF. CDR3 nucleotides: TGTGCCAGCAGTCCTAATCCGGGACTTTCCTACGAGCAGTACTTC.

The chain has TRBV9 and TRBJ2-3; a possible D gene is TRBD2 (5 bases). Trimming took off 1 base at V and 4 bases at J, with 13 bases between the two ends. Per germline, CDR1 SGDLS and CDR2 YYNGEE. The CDR3 sequence is 15 residues long. CDR3 loop: CASSVLWEFSDTQYF. The CDR3 nucleotides read TGTGCCAGCAGCGTATTGTGGGAGTTCTCAGATACGCAGTATTTT. The full variable domain, rest sourced from reference TRBV9 and TRBJ2-3, is DSGVTQTPKHLITATGQRVTLRCSPRSGDLSVYWYQQSLDQGLQFLIQYYNGEERAKGNILERFSAQQFPDLHSELNLSSLELGDSALYFCASSVLWEFSDTQYFGPGTRLTVL.

The chain links TRBV27 to TRBJ1-2; the match to TRBD1 covers 7 bases. The CDR3 is 13 residues long. CDR1 is MNHEY, CDR2 SMNVEV, per germline (reference sequence). Germline trimming cut 8 bases from V and 2 bases from J; bases unmatched to any gene: 5. The CDR3 coding sequence is TGTGCCAGCTCCCGGACAGGAAACTATGGCTACACCTTC. Translated: CASSRTGNYGYTF.

The chain recombines TRBV18 with TRBJ2-6; 9 positions match TRBD2. The germline CDR1 and CDR2 sequences are KGHSH and LQKENI. The CDR3 totals 19 residues. V shed 2 bases and J 0 bases; nucleotides not matched to a gene: 8. The CDR3 DNA follows: TGTGCCAGCTCACCATCCCTAGCGGGGAAATACTCTGGGGCCAACGTCCTGACTTTC. Amino acids: CASSPSLAGKYSGANVLTF.

Comment on this clone: The sample contains more than one DNA sequence encoding this CDR3. The chain links TRBV5-1 to TRBJ2-7; 7 bases map to TRBD1. There are 14 residues in the CDR3. J gave up 0 bases and V 0 bases, and 0 bases lay outside the gene matches. Germline V CDR1 and CDR2: SGHRS, YFSETQ. CDR3 residues: CASSLGDSSYEQYF. CDR3 nucleotide sequence: TGCGCCAGCAGCTTGGGGGACAGCTCCTACGAGCAGTACTTC.

The CDR3 loop reads CASLAGQSYEQYF. CDR3 DNA: TGTGCCAGCCTGGCGGGACAGTCCTACGAGCAGTACTTC. The V and J genes are TRBV6-5 and TRBJ2-7; tentatively, D is TRBD1 (7 bases). The CDR3 totals 13 residues. Per the germline V gene, CDR1 is MNHEY and CDR2 is SVGAGI. Trimming stripped 8 bases from V and 1 base from J, with 12 bases between.

This chain links TRBV30 with TRBJ1-6; D remains ambiguous. Germline CDR1 is GTSNPN and CDR2 is SVGIG (reference sequence). The CDR3 has 16 amino acids. The V and J ends lost 2 bases and 0 bases respectively, with 11 bases between them. The CDR3 nucleotides are TGTGCCTGGAGTCCGAAAACGAGCTCCTATAATTCACCCCTCCACTTT. Translating gives CAWSPKTSSYNSPLHF. The full variable domain, in which reference TRBV30 and TRBJ1-6 provide the parts outside the CDR3, is SQTIHQWPATLVQPVGSPLSLECTVEGTSNPNLYWYRQAAGRGLQLLFYSVGIGQISSEVPQNLSASRPQDRQFILSSKKLLLSDSGFYLCAWSPKTSSYNSPLHFGNGTRLTVT.

The CDR3 loop is CASSTQTGSYEQYF. The CDR3 coding sequence is TGTGCCAGCAGCACCCAGACAGGCTCCTACGAGCAGTACTTC. The chain carries TRBV7-2 and TRBJ2-7; D is possibly TRBD1 (6 bases). Germline V gives CDR1 SGHTA, CDR2 FQGNSA. This CDR3 contains 14 residues. Trimming removed 5 bases from V and 0 bases from J, with 11 bases in between.

This clone was seen repeatedly, ten times or more. The CDR3: CASSFPATGSSYNEQFF. CDR3 nucleotides: TGTGCCAGCAGTTTCCCCGCGACAGGGAGCTCCTACAATGAGCAGTTCTTC. The chain employs TRBV28 and TRBJ2-1, with 7 bases matching TRBD1. Germline loops: CDR1 MDHEN, CDR2 SYDVKM. The trim removed 3 bases at V and 0 bases at J, leaving 8 bases unmatched. The CDR3 totals 17 residues.

The rearrangement uses TRBV5-1 and TRBJ1-3; D possibly corresponds to TRBD1 (6 bases). The length of the CDR3 is 16 residues. V was pared by 4 bases and J by 0 bases, with 14 bases between. Germline V CDR1 and CDR2: SGHRS, YFSETQ. CDR3 sequence (DNA): TGCGCCAGCAGCCCTCATGGGGACAACTCTGGAAACACCATATATTTT. Translation gives CASSPHGDNSGNTIYF.

The chain has TRBV27 and TRBJ2-7; D not resolved. Looked up from germline, CDR1 is MNHEY and CDR2 is SMNVEV (reference sequence). The CDR3 consists of 13 residues. The ends were cut back, 3 bases at V and 3 bases at J, with 9 bases in the middle. The DNA for the CDR3 is TGTGCCAGCAGTTTTAGTCTCCTCTACGAGCAGTACTTC. Its translation is CASSFSLLYEQYF.

The rearrangement joins TRBV11-2 to TRBJ1-1; tentatively, D is TRBD1 (6 bases). With 3 bases removed from V and 1 base from J, the gap between germline ends came to 15 bases. This CDR3 has 16 residues. CDR1 and CDR2 (germline): SGHAT, FQNNGV. The CDR3 bases are TGTGCCAGCAGCTTGGGACCTATAGGGGGGAACACTGAAGCTTTCTTT. This sequence encodes CASSLGPIGGNTEAFF.

The genes are TRBV19 and TRBJ1-5, with a tentative D call TRBD1 (5 bases). With 4 bases removed from V and 7 bases from J, the gap between germline ends came to 14 bases. The CDR3 totals 14 residues. Germline lookup yields CDR1 LNHDA and CDR2 SQIVND (reference sequence). In DNA, the CDR3 is TGTGCCAGTAGTAGTGGCAGCGGGGCGCAGCCCCAGCATTTT. Translation gives CASSSGSGAQPQHF.

This rearrangement joins TRBV4-3 to TRBJ1-6; D is unresolved. The CDR3 spans 19 residues. CDR1 and CDR2 from the germline V gene are LGHNA and YSLEER. Trimming took 0 bases from V and 3 from J, leaving 18 bases between them. The CDR3 DNA is TGCGCCAGCAGCCAAGACGCCCCGCGGCTCCACTTCTATAATTCACCCCTCCACTTT. Translating it yields CASSQDAPRLHFYNSPLHF.

This rearrangement joins TRBV4-3 to TRBJ2-7; 8 bases are shared with TRBD2. Germline assignment: CDR1 LGHNA and CDR2 YSLEER. CDR3 length equals 15 residues. The V and J ends lost 1 base and 2 bases, in that order; junction bases with no gene match: 4. The CDR3 protein is CASSQGLARTYEQYF. CDR3 DNA: TGCGCCAGCAGCCAAGGACTAGCGAGAACCTACGAGCAGTACTTC.

V is TRBV7-2 and J is TRBJ2-7; the match to TRBD2 covers 11 bases. The J segment lost 3 bases and the V segment lost 8 bases, leaving 6 bases of the junction unmatched. The CDR3 is made up of 14 amino acids. Germline lookup yields CDR1 SGHTA and CDR2 FQGNSA. CDR3 sequence: CASSRLAGSYEQYF. CDR3 nucleotide sequence: TGTGCCAGCTCCAGACTAGCGGGAAGCTACGAGCAGTACTTC.

This clone was recorded only once. The chain couples TRBV28 to TRBJ1-5; TRBD1 is a possible D gene (6 bases). Trimming shortened V by 3 bases and J by 3 bases, and 12 bases separated the two germline ends. CDR3 length equals 15 residues. Germline CDR1 and CDR2: MDHEN and SYDVKM. Written as DNA, the CDR3 is TGTGCCAGCAGTTTTCTAGGGGGAACCAATCAGCCCCAGCATTTT. The encoded protein is CASSFLGGTNQPQHF.

This chain uses TRBV28 with TRBJ1-5; 7 bases match TRBD1. In germline, CDR1 is MDHEN, CDR2 SYDVKM. The trim removed 5 bases at V and 8 bases at J, leaving 12 bases unmatched. The CDR3 runs to 15 residues. CDR3 DNA sequence: TGTGCCAGCAGTACCCGGGGACAGATATGGGAGCCCCAGCATTTT. It translates to CASSTRGQIWEPQHF. Looking up the rest from reference TRBV28 and TRBJ1-5 gives the full variable domain: DVKVTQSSRYLVKRTGEKVFLECVQDMDHENMFWYRQDPGLGLRLIYFSYDVKMKEKGDIPEGYSVSREKKERFSLILESASTNQTSMYLCASSTRGQIWEPQHFGDGTRLSIL.

J is TRBJ1-2 and V is TRBV7-2, with D maybe TRBD1 (5 bases). The CDR3 is made up of 14 amino acids. CDR1 is SGHTA and CDR2 is FQGNSA in the germline V gene. The germline V and J ends were trimmed by 1 base and 0 bases, with 6 bases remaining between them. The CDR3 nucleotides are TGTGCCAGCAGCTTAGGGACATCTAACTATGGCTACACCTTC. Translation: CASSLGTSNYGYTF.

The CDR3 nucleotides are TGCGCCAGCAGCCAAGAGGCTAGCGGGAGGCACGAGCAGTACTTC. It translates to CASSQEASGRHEQYF. The gene calls are TRBV4-3 and TRBJ2-7, with TRBD2 matching over 11 bases. V shed 0 bases, J shed 5 bases, and the junction held 3 bases outside the gene matches. CDR3 size: 15 residues. Germline values: CDR1 LGHNA, CDR2 YSLEER.

The rearrangement joins TRBV7-9 to TRBJ1-5; no clear D gene. The CDR3 has 19 residues. Trimming removed 1 base at V and 0 bases at J, with 19 bases between. The germline gives CDR1 SEHNR, CDR2 FQNEAQ (reference sequence). The CDR3 DNA reads as TGTGCCAGCAGCTTAGGGGAAGGGAGGGAAAGGAGTAGCAATCAGCCCCAGCATTTT. Translating gives CASSLGEGRERSSNQPQHF. Full variable domain (rest looked up from reference TRBV7-9 and TRBJ1-5): DTGVSQNPRHKITKRGQNVTFRCDPISEHNRLYWYRQTLGQGPEFLTYFQNEAQLEKSRLLSDRFSAERPKGSFSTLEIQRTEQGDSAMYLCASSLGEGRERSSNQPQHFGDGTRLSIL.